This TCR beta chain was found in a study of T cell responses to AZD1222 COVID-19 vaccine. Sequenced by immunoSEQ multiplex PCR; TCRdb stores in-frame clones only, minus some. This repertoire shows fewer than 150,000 clones, 65% to 90% found once; its top ten account for more than 6.5%. This receptor was taken from an adult in good health. This material consisted of peripheral blood, taken on day 0 of AZD1222 vaccination.

DNA for the CDR3: TGTGCCAGCAGATGGGGCACAGATACGCAGTATTTT. Amino acid sequence: CASRWGTDTQYF. V usage is TRBV5-6 and J usage is TRBJ2-3; D not resolved. The CDR3 sequence is 12 residues long. Trimming took 5 bases from V and 1 from J, leaving 5 bases between them. Per the germline V gene, CDR1 is SGHDT and CDR2 is YYEEEE.